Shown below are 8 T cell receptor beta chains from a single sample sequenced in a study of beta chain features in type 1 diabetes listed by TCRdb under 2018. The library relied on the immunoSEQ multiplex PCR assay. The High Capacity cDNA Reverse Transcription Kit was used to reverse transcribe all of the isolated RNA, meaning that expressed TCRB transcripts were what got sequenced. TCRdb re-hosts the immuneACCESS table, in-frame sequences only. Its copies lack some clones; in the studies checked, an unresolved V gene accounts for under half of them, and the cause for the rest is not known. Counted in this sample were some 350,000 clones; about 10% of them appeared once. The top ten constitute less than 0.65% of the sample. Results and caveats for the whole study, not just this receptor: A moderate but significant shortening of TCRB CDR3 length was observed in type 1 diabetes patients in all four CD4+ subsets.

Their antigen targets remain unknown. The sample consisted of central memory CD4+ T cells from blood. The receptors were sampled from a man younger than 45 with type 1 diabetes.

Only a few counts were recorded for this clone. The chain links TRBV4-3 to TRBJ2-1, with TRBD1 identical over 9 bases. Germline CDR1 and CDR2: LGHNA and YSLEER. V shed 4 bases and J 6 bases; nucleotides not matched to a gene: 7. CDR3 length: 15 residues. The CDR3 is CASSLDTDRGNEQFF. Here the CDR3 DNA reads TGCGCCAGCAGCCTCGACACGGACAGGGGCAATGAGCAGTTCTTC.

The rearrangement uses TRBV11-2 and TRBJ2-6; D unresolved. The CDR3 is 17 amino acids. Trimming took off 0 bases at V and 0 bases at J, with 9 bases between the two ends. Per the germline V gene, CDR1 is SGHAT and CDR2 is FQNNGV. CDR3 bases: TGTGCCAGCAGCTTAGACTTACTGAGCTCTGGGGCCAACGTCCTGACTTTC. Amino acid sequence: CASSLDLLSSGANVLTF.

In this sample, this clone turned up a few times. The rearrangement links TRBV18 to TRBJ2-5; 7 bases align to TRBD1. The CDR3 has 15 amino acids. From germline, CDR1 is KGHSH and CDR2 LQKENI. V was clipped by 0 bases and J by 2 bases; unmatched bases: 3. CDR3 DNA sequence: TGTGCCAGCTCACCACCGGGACAGATACAAGAGACCCAGTACTTC. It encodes CASSPPGQIQETQYF. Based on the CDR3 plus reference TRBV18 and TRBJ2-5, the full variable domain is NAGVMQNPRHLVRRRGQEARLRCSPMKGHSHVYWYRQLPEEGLKFMVYLQKENIIDESGMPKERFSAEFPKEGPSILRIQQVVRGDSAAYFCASSPPGQIQETQYFGPGTRLLVL.

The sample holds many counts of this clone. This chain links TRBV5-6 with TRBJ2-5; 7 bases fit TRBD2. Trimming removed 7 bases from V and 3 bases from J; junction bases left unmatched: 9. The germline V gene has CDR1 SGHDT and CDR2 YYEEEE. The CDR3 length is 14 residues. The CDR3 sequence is CASCVRAGEETQYF. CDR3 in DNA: TGTGCCAGCTGTGTCAGGGCGGGAGAAGAGACCCAGTACTTC.

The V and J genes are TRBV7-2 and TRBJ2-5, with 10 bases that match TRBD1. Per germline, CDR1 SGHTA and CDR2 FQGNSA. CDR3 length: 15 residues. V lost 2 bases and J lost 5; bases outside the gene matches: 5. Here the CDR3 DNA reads TGTGCCAGCAGCTTACAGGACAGGGGGGGCGAGACCCAGTACTTC. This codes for CASSLQDRGGETQYF.

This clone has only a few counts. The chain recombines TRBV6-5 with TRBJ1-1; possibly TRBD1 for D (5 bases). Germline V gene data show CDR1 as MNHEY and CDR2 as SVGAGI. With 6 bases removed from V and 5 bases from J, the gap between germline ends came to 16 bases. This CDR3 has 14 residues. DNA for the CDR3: TGTGCCAGCAGACCCGGGACCAGGAGGACTGAAGCTTTCTTT. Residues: CASRPGTRRTEAFF.

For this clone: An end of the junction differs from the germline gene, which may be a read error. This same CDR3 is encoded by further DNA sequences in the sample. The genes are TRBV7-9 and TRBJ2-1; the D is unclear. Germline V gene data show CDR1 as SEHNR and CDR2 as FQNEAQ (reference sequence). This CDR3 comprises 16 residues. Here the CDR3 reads CASSQDRGWGGNEQFF. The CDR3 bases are TGCGCCAGCAGCCAAGATCGCGGATGGGGTGGGAATGAGCAGTTCTTC.

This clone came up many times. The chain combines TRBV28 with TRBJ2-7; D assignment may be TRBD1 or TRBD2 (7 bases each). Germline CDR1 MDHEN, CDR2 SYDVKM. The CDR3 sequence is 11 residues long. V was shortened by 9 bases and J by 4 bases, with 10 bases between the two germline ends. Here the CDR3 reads CASQGGYEQYF. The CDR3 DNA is TGTGCCAGTCAGGGGGGGTACGAGCAGTACTTC.